One sample yielded the 31 T cell receptor beta chains listed below, sequenced in a study of T cell responses to AZD1222 COVID-19 vaccine (dated by TCRdb to 2020 to 2022). Per the publication, the time point label means: baseline before first vaccination. The sample's treatment or condition label, in plain terms: meningococcal conjugate vaccine given as trial control. Receptors were amplified or captured by the immunoSEQ multiplex PCR assay. The immuneACCESS repertoire file appears here via TCRdb, limited to in-frame rearrangements. These files lack a portion of the clones; in checked studies, under half of the deficit traces to unresolved V genes, and the cause of the others is not known. Across this sample there are hundreds of thousands of clones, with more than 85% seen only once. Together, the top ten hold around 1% of the sample. This material consisted of peripheral blood, taken on day 0 of MenACWY control vaccination. The receptors come from an adult in good health.

The rearrangement uses TRBV3-1 (or the pseudogene TRBV3-2) and TRBJ1-2, with unresolved D. V lost 0 bases to trimming and J lost 8 bases, with 10 bases between them. Per germline, CDR1 LGHDT and CDR2 YNNKEL (reference sequence). This CDR3 region has 13 residues. CDR3 bases: TGTGCCAGCAGCCAAGAGCTTTCTGGGGGCTACACCTTC. It codes for CASSQELSGGYTF.

CDR3 region: CASSLAGGSYEQYF. The CDR3 DNA is TGTGCCAGCAGCTTGGCGGGGGGCTCCTACGAGCAGTACTTC. The chain is built from TRBV5-6 and TRBJ2-7; 7 nucleotides agree with TRBD2. Trimming at V came to 0 bases and at J to 0 bases, leaving 0 bases not matched to a gene. The CDR3 is made up of 14 amino acids. CDR1 and CDR2 (germline): SGHDT, YYEEEE.

The chain joins TRBV7-9 to TRBJ2-6; D remains unclear. Germline lookup yields CDR1 SEHNR and CDR2 FQNEAQ (reference sequence). Between the trimmed V and J ends, which lost 7 bases and 0 bases, there was a span of 7 bases. The CDR3 contains 14 residues. The CDR3 DNA is TGTGCCAGCACTACACGCTCTGGGGCCAACGTCCTGACTTTC. Residues: CASTTRSGANVLTF.

This sequence joins TRBV5-8 and TRBJ2-5, with D hard to call. The CDR3 runs 13 residues. Trimming removed 4 bases at V and 1 base at J, with 8 bases between. Germline CDR1 SGHTS, CDR2 YDEGEE. CDR3 bases: TGTGCCAGCAGCCTGCAAGTCCAAGAGACCCAGTACTTC. Translated, it gives CASSLQVQETQYF. Using reference TRBV5-8 and TRBJ2-5 for the parts outside the CDR3, the full variable domain is EAGVTQSPTHLIKTRGQQATLRCSPISGHTSVYWYQQALGLGLQFLLWYDEGEERNRGNFPPRFSGRQFPNYSSELNVNALELEDSALYLCASSLQVQETQYFGPGTRLLVL.

V gene TRBV10-3 combines with J gene TRBJ2-7; weak D call: TRBD2 (5 bases). V was pared by 5 bases and J by 3 bases, with 14 bases between. The CDR3 length is 14 residues. Germline V gene lookup returns CDR1 ENHRY and CDR2 SYGVKD. The CDR3 nucleotides read TGTGCCATCAGTTCCCGGGGTGGTCTCTACGAGCAGTACTTC. Translating gives CAISSRGGLYEQYF.

This chain uses TRBV7-9 with TRBJ1-1; a possible D gene is TRBD1 (6 bases). This CDR3 has 14 residues. In germline, CDR1 is SEHNR, CDR2 FQNEAQ (reference sequence). The V end was cut by 5 bases, the J end by 1 base, with 11 bases between. CDR3 in amino acids: CASSPGQKNTEAFF. The CDR3 bases are TGTGCCAGCAGCCCAGGACAGAAGAACACTGAAGCTTTCTTT.

The table lists this clone with a count of one. The chain is built from TRBV3-1 (or the pseudogene TRBV3-2) and TRBJ2-7; D might be TRBD1 (6 bases). Between the trimmed V and J ends, which lost 4 bases and 1 base, there was a span of 17 bases. The CDR3 totals 16 residues. Germline-derived CDR1 and CDR2 are LGHDT and YNNKEL (reference sequence). The CDR3 sequence: CASSPRQAVGSYEQYF. The CDR3 DNA reads as TGTGCCAGCAGCCCACGACAGGCGGTCGGGTCCTACGAGCAGTACTTC.

The J gene is TRBJ1-5, the V gene TRBV14; D possibly corresponds to TRBD1 (5 bases). This CDR3 is 13 amino acids long. The V end lost 4 bases, the J end lost 3 bases, and 7 bases lay between the germline ends. Germline loops: CDR1 SGHDN, CDR2 FVKESK. CDR3 loop: CASSRQINQPQHF. CDR3 nucleotide sequence: TGTGCCAGCAGCCGACAGATCAATCAGCCCCAGCATTTT.

The J gene is TRBJ2-5, the V gene TRBV9; no clear D. V lost 4 bases, J lost 2 bases, and 9 bases lay in between. This CDR3 has 13 residues. Germline V gene lookup returns CDR1 SGDLS and CDR2 YYNGEE. This chain's CDR3 is CASSPAAQETQYF. CDR3 in DNA: TGTGCCAGCAGCCCCGCAGCACAAGAGACCCAGTACTTC.

The chain links TRBV3-1 (or the pseudogene TRBV3-2) to TRBJ1-6; no reliable D call. V was clipped by 1 base and J by 4 bases, with 11 bases between them. The CDR3 length is 16 residues. Germline loops: CDR1 LGHDT, CDR2 YNNKEL (reference sequence). CDR3 sequence: CASSQGARQYNSPLHF. Here the CDR3 DNA reads TGTGCCAGCAGCCAAGGGGCTAGGCAGTATAATTCACCCCTCCACTTT.

J is TRBJ1-6 and V is TRBV30; D unclear. There are 13 residues in the CDR3. Germline V gene sequence: CDR1 GTSNPN, CDR2 SVGIG (reference sequence). V lost 4 bases to trimming and J lost 7 bases, with 11 bases between them. Written as DNA, the CDR3 is TGTGCCTGGAAGGAGGGCTTCAATTCACCCCTCCACTTT. Its translation is CAWKEGFNSPLHF.

The chain employs TRBV5-1 and TRBJ2-5; D perhaps matches TRBD1 (7 bases). Germline lookup yields CDR1 SGHRS and CDR2 YFSETQ. This CDR3 is 15 amino acids long. The germline V and J ends were trimmed by 0 bases and 5 bases, with 14 bases remaining between them. CDR3 region: CASSLAGGGMETQYF. The CDR3, as DNA: TGCGCCAGCAGCTTGGCCGGAGGGGGCATGGAGACCCAGTACTTC.

The chain has TRBV2 and TRBJ1-5, with D unresolved. CDR1 is SNHLY and CDR2 is FYNNEI in the germline V gene. The ends were cut back, 6 bases at V and 3 bases at J, with 9 bases in the middle. There are 13 residues in the CDR3. The CDR3 is CASRRLNNQPQHF. The CDR3 nucleotides are TGTGCCAGCAGGCGCTTGAACAATCAGCCCCAGCATTTT.

V is TRBV7-2 and J is TRBJ1-5; a weak D match, TRBD1 (6 bases). The germline CDR1 and CDR2 sequences are SGHTA and FQGNSA. The CDR3 loop spans 15 amino acids. V dropped 1 base and J dropped 7 bases, with 14 bases sitting between them. The CDR3 DNA is TGTGCCAGCAGCTTAGGCAGCAGGGGAAAACAGCCCCAGCATTTT. Amino acid sequence: CASSLGSRGKQPQHF.

This clone was seen just once. The chain links TRBV30 to TRBJ2-7, with a tentative D call TRBD1 (5 bases). V shed 1 base and J shed 6 bases, with 19 bases lying between them. Per the germline V gene, CDR1 is GTSNPN and CDR2 is SVGIG (reference sequence). The CDR3 spans 15 residues. CDR3 DNA: TGTGCCTGGAGTGAGGGGTCCGCCCCTATCGGCGAGCAGTACTTC. It translates to CAWSEGSAPIGEQYF.

V is TRBV10-2 and J is TRBJ1-1; D is undetermined. The germline V gene encodes CDR1 WSHSY and CDR2 SAAADI. Trimming took off 3 bases at V and 1 base at J, with 6 bases between the two ends. This CDR3 comprises 13 residues. In DNA form, the CDR3 reads TGCGCCAGCAGTGAACCCGGGAACACTGAAGCTTTCTTT. It yields the protein CASSEPGNTEAFF.

V usage is TRBV14 and J usage is TRBJ1-6; D possibly corresponds to TRBD1 (5 bases). CDR1 SGHDN and CDR2 FVKESK come from the germline V gene. This CDR3 is built from 14 residues. V was trimmed by 5 bases and J by 8 bases, leaving 13 bases between them. CDR3 loop: CASSGAGGYSPLHF. CDR3 coding DNA: TGTGCCAGCAGCGGGGCCGGGGGGTATTCACCCCTCCACTTT.

This clone was seen only once. This rearrangement joins TRBV11-2 to TRBJ2-1, with 11 bases lining up with TRBD2. V trimming: 5 bases; J trimming: 5 bases; junction bases outside the gene matches: 17. The CDR3 runs 19 residues. Per germline, CDR1 SGHAT and CDR2 FQNNGV. The CDR3 sequence: CASSQARMSSGGFDNEQFF. The CDR3 nucleotides read TGTGCCAGCAGCCAAGCGAGGATGTCTAGCGGGGGGTTTGACAATGAGCAGTTCTTC.

The rearrangement joins TRBV19 to TRBJ2-6; D ambiguous. V lost 11 bases and J lost 2, with 7 bases in between. Germline lookup yields CDR1 LNHDA and CDR2 SQIVND (reference sequence). This CDR3 spans 12 amino acids. CDR3 in DNA: TGTGCCGCTAGGGCTGGGGCCAACGTCCTGACTTTC. It translates to CAARAGANVLTF.

The V and J genes are TRBV12-3 or TRBV12-4 and TRBJ2-7, with a weak D call TRBD1 (7 bases). The CDR3 is 13 residues long. The V and J ends lost 8 bases and 3 bases respectively, with 14 bases between them. The CDR3 coding sequence is TGTGCCAGCTGCGGGGACAGTTTCTACGAGCAGTACTTC. It yields the protein CASCGDSFYEQYF.

The chain joins TRBV7-2 to TRBJ1-5; TRBD1 might be the D (5 bases). CDR3 length: 15 residues. The V gene lost 1 base and the J gene lost 2 bases, with 9 bases spanning the gap. Germline CDR1 reads SGHTA; CDR2 reads FQGNSA. CDR3 sequence (DNA): TGTGCCAGCAGCTTAGTCCAGGGAGGCAATCAGCCCCAGCATTTT. Protein product: CASSLVQGGNQPQHF.

This chain uses TRBV4-3 with TRBJ2-5, with 10 positions matching TRBD2. V lost 3 bases, J lost 5 bases, and 6 bases stayed unmatched. This CDR3 is 15 amino acids long. In germline, CDR1 is LGHNA, CDR2 YSLEER. CDR3 bases: TGCGCCAGCAGCCAGGCAGCGGGGGGGCTGGAGACCCAGTACTTC. This sequence encodes CASSQAAGGLETQYF.

The rearrangement uses TRBV7-2 and TRBJ2-1; D is possibly TRBD2 (5 bases). Trimming cost V 3 bases and J 7 bases, with 13 bases left between them. From germline, CDR1 is SGHTA and CDR2 FQGNSA. This CDR3 is 14 amino acids long. CDR3 nucleotide sequence: TGTGCCAGCAGCTTCCTAGGGAGCCGGAATGAGCAGTTCTTC. It is translated as CASSFLGSRNEQFF.

CDR3 bases: TGTGCCAGCAGGACAGGGGGGACCTACAATGAGCAGTTCTTC. This sequence encodes CASRTGGTYNEQFF. The genes are TRBV2 and TRBJ2-1; the match to TRBD1 covers 9 bases. Germline V gives CDR1 SNHLY, CDR2 FYNNEI. The CDR3 totals 14 residues. The V and J ends lost 6 bases and 2 bases, in that order; junction bases with no gene match: 2.

Only a few counts were recorded for this clone. The chain joins TRBV6-5 to TRBJ1-1; 8 nucleotides align to TRBD1. This CDR3 is built from 15 residues. The germline gives CDR1 MNHEY, CDR2 SVGAGI. The trim removed 6 bases at V and 5 bases at J, leaving 11 bases unmatched. The CDR3 loop is CASSLRTGSGTEAFF. The CDR3, as DNA: TGTGCCAGCAGCCTCCGGACAGGGAGTGGGACTGAAGCTTTCTTT.

This rearrangement joins TRBV12-5 to TRBJ2-7; D gene uncertain. The CDR3 is 13 residues long. Deletions cut 1 base from V and 0 bases from J, with 4 bases between. Germline assignment: CDR1 LGHNT and CDR2 FRNRAP. The CDR3 protein is CASGLGGSYEQYF. The CDR3 DNA sequence: TGTGCTAGTGGTTTGGGGGGCTCCTACGAGCAGTACTTC.

This chain links TRBV4-1 with TRBJ2-7, with D possibly matching TRBD2 (5 bases). The CDR3 is 15 amino acids. Germline assignment: CDR1 MGHRA and CDR2 YSYEKL. The V and J ends lost 1 base and 0 bases respectively, with 10 bases between them. Here the CDR3 DNA reads TGCGCCAGCAGCCAAGGTGGGCGGGCCTCCTACGAGCAGTACTTC. As protein: CASSQGGRASYEQYF.

V is TRBV5-4 and J is TRBJ1-1, with a weak D call TRBD1 (5 bases). This CDR3 contains 12 residues. V lost 2 bases and J 5 bases, leaving 7 bases between the germline ends. The germline V gene has CDR1 SGHNT and CDR2 YYREEE (reference sequence). The DNA of the CDR3 is TGTGCCAGCAGCTTTGGGGGTACTGAAGCTTTCTTT. Its translation is CASSFGGTEAFF. The full variable domain, with the rest looked up from reference TRBV5-4 and TRBJ1-1, is ETGVTQSPTHLIKTRGQQVTLRCSSQSGHNTVSWYQQALGQGPQFIFQYYREEENGRGNFPPRFSGLQFPNYSSELNVNALELDDSALYLCASSFGGTEAFFGQGTRLTVV.

The chain carries TRBV4-3 and TRBJ1-4; D is perhaps TRBD1 (5 bases). This CDR3 comprises 15 residues. The V and J ends lost 4 bases and 4 bases respectively, with 13 bases between them. Germline CDR1 reads LGHNA; CDR2 reads YSLEER. The CDR3 sequence is CASSLGGFYNEKLFF. As DNA, the CDR3 is TGCGCCAGCAGCCTCGGGGGGTTTTATAATGAAAAACTGTTTTTT.

This clone has just one count. The chain joins TRBV9 to TRBJ2-3; 9 nucleotides agree with TRBD2. CDR1 and CDR2 (germline): SGDLS, YYNGEE. Unmatched junction bases numbered 7, after V lost 3 bases and J lost 2 bases. CDR3 size: 16 residues. The DNA of the CDR3 is TGTGCCAGCAGCGAACCCGGGACTAGCCTCACAGATACGCAGTATTTT. It specifies CASSEPGTSLTDTQYF. Together with reference TRBV9 and TRBJ2-3, the CDR3 gives the full variable domain: DSGVTQTPKHLITATGQRVTLRCSPRSGDLSVYWYQQSLDQGLQFLIQYYNGEERAKGNILERFSAQQFPDLHSELNLSSLELGDSALYFCASSEPGTSLTDTQYFGPGTRLTVL.

V is TRBV13 and J is TRBJ1-3; possible D gene TRBD1, 5 bases. The V gene's germline CDR1 is PRHDT and CDR2 FYEKMQ (reference sequence). The V end was cut by 7 bases, the J end by 0 bases, with 16 bases between. The CDR3 covers 16 residues. The CDR3 loop reads CASTLLTGHSGNTIYF. DNA of the CDR3: TGTGCCAGCACCCTTCTCACAGGACACTCTGGAAACACCATATATTTT.